Shown below are 13 T cell receptor beta chains from a single sample sequenced in a study of blood T cell repertoires in COVID-19. Here immunoSEQ multiplex PCR was the method, and the copy in TCRdb shows in-frame clones only, minus some. Of a few hundred thousand clones listed, roughly 85% are singletons. The sample consisted of peripheral blood. The receptors derive from a woman between 18 and 29 years old with acute or convalescent COVID-19.

Many counts were recorded for this clone. V gene TRBV21-1 combines with J gene TRBJ2-1; TRBD2 reflects the table's D call only, with no check against the DNA. TRBV21-1 is annotated as a pseudogene. The CDR3 has 17 residues. The CDR3 DNA is TGTGCCAGCAGCAAAGGGGTTAGCGGGATTCGCTACAATGAGCAGTTCTTC. This encodes CASSKGVSGIRYNEQFF.

The chain uses TRBV5-1 and TRBJ1-4, with D tentatively TRBD1 (6 bases). The CDR3 length is 14 residues. The ends were cut back, 2 bases at V and 8 bases at J, with 13 bases in the middle. From germline, CDR1 is SGHRS and CDR2 YFSETQ. CDR3 loop: CASSLWGHEEKLFF. The CDR3 coding sequence is TGCGCCAGCAGCTTATGGGGACACGAAGAAAAACTGTTTTTT.

This clone has a single count. This rearrangement joins TRBV19 to TRBJ1-5, with 7 bases identical to TRBD1. Germline V gene lookup returns CDR1 LNHDA and CDR2 SQIVND (reference sequence). This CDR3 has 17 residues. After removal of 3 bases from V and 4 bases from J, the junction contained 12 bases not matched to a gene. CDR3 in amino acids: CASSIPAVRGRNQPQHF. Here the CDR3 DNA reads TGTGCCAGTAGTATTCCGGCGGTAAGGGGGCGAAATCAGCCCCAGCATTTT.

This clone came up once. The chain links TRBV27 to TRBJ2-7; D may be TRBD2 (7 bases). The V end was cut by 2 bases, the J end by 2 bases, with 10 bases between. The CDR3 is 14 amino acids. CDR1 and CDR2 (germline): MNHEY, SMNVEV (reference sequence). The CDR3 bases are TGTGCCAGCAGTTTACGGGGGGCCCCCTACGAGCAGTACTTC. Protein: CASSLRGAPYEQYF.

A single count supports this clone. The J gene is TRBJ1-2, the V gene TRBV6-5, with D unresolved. V lost 0 bases and J lost 11, with 10 bases in between. Per germline, CDR1 MNHEY and CDR2 SVGAGI. There are 12 residues in the CDR3. CDR3 coding DNA: TGTGCCAGCAGTTACTCGGACGGGAAGTACACCTTC. Encoded protein: CASSYSDGKYTF.

The rearrangement joins TRBV6-6 to TRBJ2-7; 8 bases fit TRBD2. The ends lost 6 bases at V and 5 bases at J; junction bases unmatched: 12. Germline lookup yields CDR1 MNHNY and CDR2 SVGAGI (reference sequence). This CDR3 is built from 15 residues. The CDR3 protein is CASSTSGGGLNEQYF. The CDR3 nucleotides are TGTGCCAGCAGCACCTCGGGGGGGGGCTTGAACGAGCAGTACTTC.

The chain is built from TRBV11-3 and TRBJ2-1, with 8 bases that match TRBD2. J was trimmed by 8 bases and V by 2 bases; bases with no gene match: 2. The CDR3 totals 13 residues. CDR1 and CDR2 from the germline V gene are SGHNT and YENEEA. The CDR3 sequence is CASSLRGGHEQFF. CDR3 nucleotides: TGTGCCAGCAGCTTACGGGGGGGACATGAGCAGTTCTTC.

V and J are TRBV7-6 and TRBJ2-3; TRBD2 matches 7 bases. Germline assignment: CDR1 SGHVS and CDR2 FNYEAQ. The CDR3 is 16 residues long. Trimming removed 5 bases from V and 2 bases from J; junction bases left unmatched: 10. In DNA form, the CDR3 reads TGTGCCAGCAGCCCCCGCTTTACTAGCGACACAGATACGCAGTATTTT. Translated: CASSPRFTSDTDTQYF.

The chain combines TRBV5-1 with TRBJ1-5; maybe TRBD1 (6 bases). This CDR3 region has 14 residues. Germline V gene sequence: CDR1 SGHRS, CDR2 YFSETQ. V lost 4 bases, J lost 4 bases, and 12 bases lay in between. The CDR3 reads CASSSGTPNQPQHF. The CDR3 DNA reads TGCGCCAGCAGCAGTGGGACACCTAATCAGCCCCAGCATTTT.

The gene calls are TRBV5-1 and TRBJ2-5, with TRBD1 identical over 7 bases. CDR3 length: 16 residues. V was clipped by 2 bases and J by 5 bases; unmatched bases: 12. Germline lookup yields CDR1 SGHRS and CDR2 YFSETQ. CDR3 in DNA: TGCGCCAGCAGCTTAGGGACGACAGGGTTGTTGGAGACCCAGTACTTC. Translating gives CASSLGTTGLLETQYF.

The V call is TRBV18, the J call TRBJ2-3; the match to TRBD2 covers 7 bases. The CDR3 runs 17 residues. CDR1 KGHSH and CDR2 LQKENI come from the germline V gene. J gave up 2 bases and V 0 bases, and 8 bases lay outside the gene matches. The CDR3 spells CASSPPGLADPTDTQYF. CDR3 DNA sequence: TGTGCCAGCTCACCACCGGGGCTAGCGGATCCCACAGATACGCAGTATTTT.

This clone was recorded a few times. V gene TRBV30 combines with J gene TRBJ2-7; 11 nucleotides align to TRBD2. Looked up from germline, CDR1 is GTSNPN and CDR2 is SVGIG (reference sequence). After removal of 1 base from V and 6 bases from J, the junction contained 8 bases not matched to a gene. The CDR3 is 15 amino acids. CDR3 coding DNA: TGTGCCTGGAGTGACGTAGCGGGAGGGGAGGGCGAGCAGTACTTC. It codes for CAWSDVAGGEGEQYF.

This rearrangement joins TRBV6-5 to TRBJ2-5; 8 positions match TRBD1. The length of the CDR3 is 14 residues. Germline V CDR1 and CDR2: MNHEY, SVGAGI. V was clipped by 0 bases and J by 4 bases; unmatched bases: 1. CDR3 bases: TGTGCCAGCAGTTACTCGGACAGGGCAGAGACCCAGTACTTC. It specifies CASSYSDRAETQYF.